This T cell receptor (beta chain) was captured in a study of cytomegalovirus exposure and HLA in healthy donors. Study results and caveats: Later work associated 16,951 TCR beta sequences with HLA alleles at 0.05 false discovery rate.

Deletions cut 0 bases from V and 4 bases from J, with 13 bases between. The length of the CDR3 is 15 residues. From germline, CDR1 is SGHAT and CDR2 FQDESV (reference sequence). Turning to this clone: Its target is not known.

The PCR ran on 60 Vbeta and 13 Jbeta primers. The repertoire was sequenced with immunoSEQ multiplex PCR; TCRdb's copy has only in-frame clones and lacks some. This sample has a few hundred thousand clones, with around 85% found just once. Sequencing was carried out using PBMCs. V and J are TRBV11-1 and TRBJ2-7, with a tentative D call TRBD2 (5 bases). This TCR was recovered from a girl aged 2-10 years in good health and CMV-seronegative. The CDR3 coding sequence is TGTGCCAGCAGCTTAGCGGGAGAACTCCTTTACGAGCAGTACTTC. It is translated as CASSLAGELLYEQYF.